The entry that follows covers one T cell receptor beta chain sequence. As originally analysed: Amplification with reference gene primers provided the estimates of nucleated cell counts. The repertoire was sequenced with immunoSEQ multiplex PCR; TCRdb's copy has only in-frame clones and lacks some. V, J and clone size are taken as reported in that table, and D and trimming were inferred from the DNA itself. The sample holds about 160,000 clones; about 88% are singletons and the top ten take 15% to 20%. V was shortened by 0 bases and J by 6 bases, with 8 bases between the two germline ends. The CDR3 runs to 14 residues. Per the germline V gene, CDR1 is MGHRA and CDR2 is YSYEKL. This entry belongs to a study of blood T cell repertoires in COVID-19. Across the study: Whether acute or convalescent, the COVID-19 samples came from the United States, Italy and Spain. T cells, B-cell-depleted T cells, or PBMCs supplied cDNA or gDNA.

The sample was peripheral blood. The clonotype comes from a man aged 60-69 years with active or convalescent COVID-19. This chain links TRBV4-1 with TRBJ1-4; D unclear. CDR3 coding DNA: TGCGCCAGCAGCCAAGAGGGCCGATATGAAAAACTGTTTTTT. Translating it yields CASSQEGRYEKLFF.